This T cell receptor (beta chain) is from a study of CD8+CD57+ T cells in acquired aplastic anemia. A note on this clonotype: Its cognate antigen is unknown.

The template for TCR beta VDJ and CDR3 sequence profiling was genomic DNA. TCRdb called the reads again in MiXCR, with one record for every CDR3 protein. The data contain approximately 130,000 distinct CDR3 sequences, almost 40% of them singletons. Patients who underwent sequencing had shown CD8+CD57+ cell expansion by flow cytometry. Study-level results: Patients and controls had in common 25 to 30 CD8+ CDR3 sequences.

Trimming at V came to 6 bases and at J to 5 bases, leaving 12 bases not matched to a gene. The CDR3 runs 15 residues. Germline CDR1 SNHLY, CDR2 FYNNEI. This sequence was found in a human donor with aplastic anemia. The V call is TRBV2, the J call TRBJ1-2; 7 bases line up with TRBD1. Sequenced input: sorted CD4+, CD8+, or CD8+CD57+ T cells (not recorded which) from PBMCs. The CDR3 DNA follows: TGTGCCAGCAGAGCAGGGGGAGGGACTAGATATGGCTACACCTTC. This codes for CASRAGGGTRYGYTF.